This T cell receptor beta chain is from a study of cytomegalovirus exposure and HLA in healthy donors. Study-wide findings and caveats: Donors belonging to an Asian-associated ancestry cluster reportedly showed fewer N-insertions in productive TCRs than the approximately 670-donor mean, according to what a later analysis found. In a later analysis, at a false discovery rate of 0.05, approximately 16,000 TCR beta sequences were associated with HLA alleles.

PCR primers comprised 60 Vbeta and 13 Jbeta primers. Profiling relied on immunoSEQ multiplex PCR, and the TCRdb table lists in-frame clones only, not all of them. This sample has approximately 120,000 clones, with 60% to 80% found just once. Donors sampled were nominally healthy, though unrecorded immune exposures were likely. J was trimmed by 5 bases and V by 2 bases; bases with no gene match: 8. This CDR3 has 16 amino acids. Looked up from germline, CDR1 is MGHRA and CDR2 is YSYEKL. A note on this clone: Its antigen is not known.

Material: PBMCs. The rearrangement uses TRBV4-1 and TRBJ2-5; 10 bases are a match to TRBD2. The clonotype originates from a human donor in good health. DNA of the CDR3: TGCGCCAGCAGCCAAAATGGCCTAGCGGGGGAGGAGACCCAGTACTTC. Its translation: CASSQNGLAGEETQYF.